Each of the 9 T cell receptor beta chains below was sequenced from the same sample in a study of cytomegalovirus exposure and HLA in healthy donors. With 60 Vbeta and 13 Jbeta primers, the PCR was carried out. Generated by immunoSEQ multiplex PCR, the TCRdb table keeps only in-frame clones and is missing some. The sample includes approximately 84,000 clones, about 77% of them seen just once. Material for sequencing was PBMCs. These receptors were obtained from a male donor in good health and CMV-seropositive.

The rearrangement links TRBV13 to TRBJ2-1, with 12 bases aligning to TRBD2. After removal of 5 bases from V and 9 bases from J, the junction contained 11 bases not matched to a gene. The germline V gene has CDR1 PRHDT and CDR2 FYEKMQ (reference sequence). The length of the CDR3 is 16 residues. The CDR3 DNA reads as TGTGCCAGCAGCCCCGAGTCTAGCGGGAGGGATAGTGAGCAGTTCTTC. Its protein is CASSPESSGRDSEQFF. The entire variable domain, with the rest obtained from reference TRBV13 and TRBJ2-1, is as follows: AAGVIQSPRHLIKEKRETATLKCYPIPRHDTVYWYQQGPGQDPQFLISFYEKMQSDKGSIPDRFSAQQFSDYHSELNMSSLELGDSALYFCASSPESSGRDSEQFFGPGTRLTVL.

This rearrangement joins TRBV27 to TRBJ1-2; 12 nucleotides line up with TRBD1. J was trimmed by 8 bases and V by 10 bases; bases with no gene match: 8. Germline CDR1 MNHEY, CDR2 SMNVEV (reference sequence). The CDR3 is 13 amino acids. The CDR3 sequence: CATWDRGLRGYTF. In DNA form, the CDR3 reads TGTGCCACCTGGGACAGGGGGCTTCGGGGCTACACCTTC.

This chain connects TRBV6-5 to TRBJ2-5; 7 bases agree with TRBD2. Near its end, the DNA agrees better with TRBJ2-7, so the J call may be wrong. The CDR3 is 13 amino acids. The germline V gene has CDR1 MNHEY and CDR2 SVGAGI. CDR3 loop: CASSRGSDYEQYF. CDR3 nucleotides: TGTGCCAGCAGCCGCGGGAGTGACTACGAGCAGTACTTC.

The chain recombines TRBV15 with TRBJ2-7; 11 nucleotides line up with TRBD2. The length of the CDR3 is 16 residues. The trim removed 3 bases at V and 4 bases at J, leaving 8 bases unmatched. Germline V lookup: CDR1 LNHNV, CDR2 YYDKDF (reference sequence). Here the CDR3 reads CATSSLIAGGLYEQYF. CDR3 bases: TGTGCCACCAGCAGCCTTATAGCGGGAGGGCTTTACGAGCAGTACTTC.

The gene calls are TRBV18 and TRBJ1-4; TRBD1 aligns across 8 bases. The CDR3 runs 14 residues. The V gene's germline CDR1 is KGHSH and CDR2 LQKENI. Trimming cost V 2 bases and J 7 bases; bases outside gene matches: 3. In DNA form, the CDR3 reads TGTGCCAGCTCACCAAGGACAGGGATTGAAAAACTGTTTTTT. Amino acids: CASSPRTGIEKLFF. The complete variable domain, with remaining parts taken from reference TRBV18 and TRBJ1-4, reads NAGVMQNPRHLVRRRGQEARLRCSPMKGHSHVYWYRQLPEEGLKFMVYLQKENIIDESGMPKERFSAEFPKEGPSILRIQQVVRGDSAAYFCASSPRTGIEKLFFGSGTQLSVL.

The chain joins TRBV9 to TRBJ2-7, with unresolved D. With 0 bases removed from V and 7 bases from J, the gap between germline ends came to 11 bases. Germline V gene data show CDR1 as SGDLS and CDR2 as YYNGEE. The CDR3 loop spans 13 amino acids. The CDR3 DNA reads as TGTGCCAGCAGCGTAGGGCCTCTAGGTGAGCAGTACTTC. Protein sequence: CASSVGPLGEQYF.

The gene calls are TRBV7-3 and TRBJ2-1; D is perhaps TRBD1 (5 bases). The CDR3 spans 13 residues. Trimming took 5 bases from V and 4 from J, leaving 9 bases between them. CDR1 SGHTA and CDR2 FQGTGA come from the germline V gene. The CDR3 protein is CASSINRYNEQFF. Written as DNA, the CDR3 is TGTGCCAGCAGCATCAACAGGTACAATGAGCAGTTCTTC.

The chain combines TRBV29-1 with TRBJ2-3, with D maybe TRBD1 (5 bases). Deletions cut 4 bases from V and 2 bases from J, with 13 bases between. The CDR3 has 14 residues. The germline V gene encodes CDR1 SQVTM and CDR2 ANQGSEA. The CDR3 bases are TGCAGCGTTGGGGGCAGGATGATCACAGATACGCAGTATTTT. Protein sequence: CSVGGRMITDTQYF.

The rearrangement links TRBV9 to TRBJ1-2, with 7 nucleotides matching TRBD1. Per the germline V gene, CDR1 is SGDLS and CDR2 is YYNGEE. The V and J ends lost 0 bases and 6 bases, in that order; junction bases with no gene match: 5. The CDR3 contains 14 residues. The CDR3 spells CASSVVGQADGYTF. The CDR3 DNA follows: TGTGCCAGCAGCGTAGTTGGACAGGCGGATGGCTACACCTTC.